The 20 T cell receptor beta chains given below trace back to one sample, sequenced in a study of blood T cell repertoires in COVID-19. Libraries were prepared by immunoSEQ multiplex PCR; TCRdb keeps only in-frame clonotypes and omits some of them. The sample lists roughly 250,000 clones; roughly 88% were seen once. Sequencing was carried out using PBMCs or T cells enriched from blood (not recorded which). These receptor sequences come from a woman aged 25 to 45 who had recovered from COVID-19.

This clone has only a few counts. The V call is TRBV6-4, the J call TRBJ1-6, with D perhaps TRBD1 (5 bases). The CDR3 is 13 residues long. Germline CDR1 and CDR2: MRHNA and SNTAGT. With 4 bases removed from V and 10 bases from J, the gap between germline ends came to 11 bases. CDR3 nucleotides: TGTGCCAGCAGTGCGGAGGGACGATCACCCCTCCACTTT. Encoded protein: CASSAEGRSPLHF.

This chain joins TRBV9 and TRBJ1-2; the match to TRBD1 covers 7 bases. The V segment lost 2 bases and the J segment 0 bases; nucleotides outside the gene matches: 13. Germline CDR1 reads SGDLS; CDR2 reads YYNGEE. The CDR3 consists of 18 residues. The CDR3 coding sequence is TGTGCCAGCAGCGTCCCAAGGGACAGTATTCGAGCTAACTATGGCTACACCTTC. Protein product: CASSVPRDSIRANYGYTF.

The chain couples TRBV6-5 to TRBJ1-6; D call uncertain. In germline, CDR1 is MNHEY, CDR2 SVGAGI. V was clipped by 5 bases and J by 5 bases, with 7 bases between them. The length of the CDR3 is 13 residues. In DNA, the CDR3 is TGTGCCAGCAGTCCCCCTAATAATTCACCCCTCCACTTT. It encodes CASSPPNNSPLHF.

This chain joins TRBV5-4 and TRBJ2-7; 10 bases match TRBD2. Germline CDR1 is SGHNT and CDR2 is YYREEE (reference sequence). This CDR3 comprises 17 residues. With V trimmed by 0 bases and J by 7 bases, 13 bases remained unmatched. In nucleotides, the CDR3 is TGTGCCAGCAGCTTGGAGGCTAGCGGGAGCCCCGGCAAAGAGCAGTACTTC. It specifies CASSLEASGSPGKEQYF.

The J gene is TRBJ2-2, the V gene TRBV30, with 7 positions matching TRBD1. V dropped 3 bases and J dropped 0; count of bases not matched to a gene: 10. This CDR3 is built from 17 residues. Germline V CDR1 and CDR2: GTSNPN, SVGIG (reference sequence). The CDR3 spells CAWRRQGVRANTGELFF. CDR3 coding DNA: TGTGCCTGGAGGCGGCAGGGGGTGAGGGCGAACACCGGGGAGCTGTTTTTT.

This chain joins TRBV27 and TRBJ2-1; 10 bases fit TRBD2. CDR1 and CDR2 from the germline V gene are MNHEY and SMNVEV (reference sequence). J lost 8 bases, V lost 6 bases, and 7 bases had no gene match. The CDR3 is 14 residues long. The DNA for the CDR3 is TGTGCCAGCAGATCAGCGGGAGGGCCTCATGAGCAGTTCTTC. Translating gives CASRSAGGPHEQFF.

This rearrangement joins TRBV5-1 to TRBJ1-4, with TRBD1 matching 9 bases. J gave up 9 bases and V 0 bases, and 9 bases lay outside the gene matches. Germline assignment: CDR1 SGHRS and CDR2 YFSETQ. CDR3 length: 16 residues. CDR3 sequence: CASSLVNGDRAQKLFF. CDR3 in DNA: TGCGCCAGCAGCTTGGTAAATGGGGACAGGGCCCAAAAACTGTTTTTT. Looking up the rest from reference TRBV5-1 and TRBJ1-4 gives the full variable domain: KAGVTQTPRYLIKTRGQQVTLSCSPISGHRSVSWYQQTPGQGLQFLFEYFSETQRNKGNFPGRFSGRQFSNSRSEMNVSTLELGDSALYLCASSLVNGDRAQKLFFGSGTQLSVL.

The chain uses TRBV28 and TRBJ2-7, with 9 bases lining up with TRBD1. Trimming at V came to 1 base and at J to 7 bases, leaving 8 bases not matched to a gene. Germline CDR1 and CDR2: MDHEN and SYDVKM. The CDR3 loop spans 15 amino acids. This chain's CDR3 is CASSLLGQGKGEQYF. CDR3 DNA: TGTGCCAGCAGTTTATTGGGACAGGGAAAAGGGGAGCAGTACTTC.

The chain carries TRBV7-9 and TRBJ1-2, with D hard to call. V was pared by 5 bases and J by 3 bases, with 16 bases between. The length of the CDR3 is 15 residues. Germline lookup yields CDR1 SEHNR and CDR2 FQNEAQ (reference sequence). The CDR3 DNA is TGTGCCAGCAGCGGGTGGGAGATCCGGGACTATGGCTACACCTTC. It codes for CASSGWEIRDYGYTF.

This chain links TRBV15 with TRBJ1-3; 7 positions match TRBD1. V lost 1 base to trimming and J lost 4 bases; unmatched junction nucleotides: 7. The CDR3 is 16 amino acids. Germline V CDR1 and CDR2: LNHNV, YYDKDF (reference sequence). CDR3: CATSRVVTGAGNTIYF. CDR3 sequence (DNA): TGTGCCACCAGCAGAGTCGTTACAGGGGCGGGAAACACCATATATTTT.

This chain links TRBV6-5 with TRBJ2-7, with a weak D call TRBD2 (5 bases). Trimming shortened V by 6 bases and J by 3 bases, and 15 bases separated the two germline ends. From germline, CDR1 is MNHEY and CDR2 SVGAGI. The CDR3 extends over 14 amino acids. Written as DNA, the CDR3 is TGTGCCAGCAGCCCCGGGGTGGGCGGCTACGAGCAGTACTTC. Amino acids: CASSPGVGGYEQYF.

V gene TRBV7-8 combines with J gene TRBJ2-1; a weak D match, TRBD1 (6 bases). Between the trimmed V and J ends, which lost 5 bases and 2 bases, there was a span of 10 bases. The length of the CDR3 is 14 residues. CDR1 is SGHVS and CDR2 is FQNEAQ in the germline V gene. CDR3 bases: TGTGCCAGCAGCCGGGCAGGGGCCTACAATGAGCAGTTCTTC. It yields the protein CASSRAGAYNEQFF.

J is TRBJ1-6 and V is TRBV3-1 (or the pseudogene TRBV3-2), with unresolved D. CDR1 and CDR2 from the germline V gene are LGHDT and YNNKEL (reference sequence). The CDR3 loop spans 14 amino acids. Trimming removed 0 bases at V and 9 bases at J, with 9 bases between. CDR3 coding DNA: TGTGCCAGCAGCCAAGATTCGGTAGTTTCACCCCTCCACTTT. Amino acids: CASSQDSVVSPLHF.

The rearrangement uses TRBV4-1 and TRBJ2-7; 12 nucleotides line up with TRBD2. The V gene's germline CDR1 is MGHRA and CDR2 YSYEKL. V was pared by 3 bases and J by 2 bases, with 2 bases of the junction left unmatched. The CDR3 is 15 amino acids. Here the CDR3 DNA reads TGCGCCAGCAGCCACCCTAGCGGGAGGGCCTACGAGCAGTACTTC. It encodes CASSHPSGRAYEQYF.

The rearrangement joins TRBV2 to TRBJ1-4; 7 positions agree with TRBD1. The CDR3 length is 14 residues. The trim removed 4 bases at V and 3 bases at J, leaving 2 bases unmatched. Looked up from germline, CDR1 is SNHLY and CDR2 is FYNNEI. The CDR3 DNA reads as TGTGCCAGCAGTGGGGGACAGCCTAATGAAAAACTGTTTTTT. This encodes CASSGGQPNEKLFF.

The chain recombines TRBV10-3 with TRBJ2-1, with a weak D call TRBD2 (5 bases). V dropped 6 bases and J dropped 9 bases, with 12 bases sitting between them. The CDR3 length is 12 residues. Germline CDR1 reads ENHRY; CDR2 reads SYGVKD. CDR3 amino acids: CAISPDYGEQFF. CDR3 DNA sequence: TGTGCCATCAGCCCCGACTACGGTGAGCAGTTCTTC.

This clone occurred a few times. The rearrangement uses TRBV18 and TRBJ1-4; 8 bases match TRBD1. The CDR3 has 14 amino acids. The V gene's germline CDR1 is KGHSH and CDR2 LQKENI. V shed 3 bases and J 8 bases; nucleotides not matched to a gene: 5. The CDR3 coding sequence is TGTGCCAGCTCACCCGACAGGGGCGGGGAAAAACTGTTTTTT. Its translation is CASSPDRGGEKLFF.

The gene calls are TRBV15 and TRBJ2-2; no clear D. The CDR3 is 13 residues long. V lost 5 bases and J lost 1, with 5 bases in between. CDR1 and CDR2 from the germline V gene are LNHNV and YYDKDF (reference sequence). Here the CDR3 reads CATSGRNTGELFF. The DNA of the CDR3 is TGTGCCACCAGCGGCCGGAACACCGGGGAGCTGTTTTTT.

The chain carries TRBV10-3 and TRBJ2-1; D is undetermined. Germline loops: CDR1 ENHRY, CDR2 SYGVKD. Trimming removed 0 bases at V and 2 bases at J, with 11 bases between. CDR3 length: 16 residues. The DNA for the CDR3 is TGTGCCATCAGTGAGTCAGGTGGCACTACCTACAATGAGCAGTTCTTC. Its protein product is CAISESGGTTYNEQFF.

The chain carries TRBV30 and TRBJ1-6; a weak D match, TRBD1 (6 bases). The CDR3 extends over 15 amino acids. V was clipped by 0 bases and J by 8 bases, with 14 bases between them. Germline V gene data show CDR1 as GTSNPN and CDR2 as SVGIG (reference sequence). Here the CDR3 reads CAWSVVGAGDSPLHF. In nucleotides, the CDR3 is TGTGCCTGGAGTGTAGTGGGGGCTGGGGATTCACCCCTCCACTTT.